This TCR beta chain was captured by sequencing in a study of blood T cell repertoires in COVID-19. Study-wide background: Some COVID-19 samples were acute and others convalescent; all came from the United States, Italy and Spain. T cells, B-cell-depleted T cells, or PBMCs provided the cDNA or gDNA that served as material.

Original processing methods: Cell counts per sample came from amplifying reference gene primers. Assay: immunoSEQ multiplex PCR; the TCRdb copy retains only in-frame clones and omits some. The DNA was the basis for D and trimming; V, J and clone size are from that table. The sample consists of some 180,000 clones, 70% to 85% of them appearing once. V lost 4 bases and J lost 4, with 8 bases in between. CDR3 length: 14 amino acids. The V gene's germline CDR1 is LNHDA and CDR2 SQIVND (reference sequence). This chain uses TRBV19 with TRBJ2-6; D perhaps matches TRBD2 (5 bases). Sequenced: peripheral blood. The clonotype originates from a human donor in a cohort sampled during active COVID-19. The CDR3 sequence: CASSTGSGANVLTF. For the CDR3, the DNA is TGTGCCAGTAGTACGGGATCGGGGGCCAACGTCCTGACTTTC.